This T cell receptor beta chain was obtained from a study of T cells in Graves' hyperthyroidism and ophthalmopathy. Findings of the study overall: Ophthalmopathy was distinguished from stable hyperthyroidism by 13 V-J signatures.

It was uncontrolled infection, other autoimmune disease, pregnancy or lactation that excluded patients. Germline CDR1 reads DFQATT; CDR2 reads SNEGSKA (reference sequence). This CDR3 is built from 13 residues. V was pared by 6 bases and J by 1 base, with 12 bases between. Amplified regions were TCR beta CDR3 sequences from RNA transcripts. Carried out on the TCR CDR3, a first-round RT-PCR used the HTBI primer set. TCRdb ran MiXCR on the multiplex PCR reads and lists one entry per CDR3 protein. The sample contains 360,000 or so distinct CDR3 sequences, roughly 15% of which appear only once. Ten or more counts support this clonotype. Antigen: not known.

The chain couples TRBV20-1 to TRBJ2-5; no clear D gene. The source of this sequence is a woman between 55 and 75 years old with Graves' ophthalmopathy. Sequenced material: blood. The CDR3 loop is CSAKPSLQETQYF. CDR3 DNA: TGCAGTGCCAAGCCGTCACTCCAAGAGACCCAGTACTTC.